This T cell receptor beta chain was captured by sequencing in a study of T cells in Graves' hyperthyroidism and ophthalmopathy. At the level of the study: At the time of initial diagnosis and before any treatment, peripheral blood was collected.

RNA transcripts gave rise to amplified TCR beta CDR3 regions. HTBI primers drove first-round RT-PCR of the TCR CDR3. TCRdb re-derived calls from the multiplex PCR reads in MiXCR, one entry per CDR3 protein. The sample has 600,000 or so distinct CDR3 sequences, roughly 17% seen once. Findings and limits, study-wide: Most expanded thyroid clonotypes above 0.001 also appeared in blood.

There are many counts of this clonotype. Its target is not known. Germline V CDR1 and CDR2: SGHTA, FQGTGA. The CDR3 totals 15 residues. V was trimmed by 5 bases and J by 0 bases, leaving 12 bases between them. The study based diagnoses on clinical symptoms, serum thyroxine and TRAb, thyroid ultrasound and orbital computed tomography. The PBMCs had their origin in roughly 9.4 ml of fresh peripheral blood. The chain couples TRBV7-3 to TRBJ2-3, with D tentatively TRBD2 (6 bases). The sequence derives from a woman in her twenties or thirties with Graves' hyperthyroidism. Input material: blood. CDR3 protein: CASSNWGDSTDTQYF. CDR3 DNA sequence: TGTGCCAGCAGCAACTGGGGGGATAGCACAGATACGCAGTATTTT.